The 21 T cell receptor beta chains in this list originate from one sample, sequenced in a study of control samples from healthy donors and cancer patients. Sequencing used immunoSEQ multiplex PCR; TCRdb keeps in-frame clones, though not all of them. The repertoire has about 130,000 clones, 90% of them found once; the top ten carry around 2.5%. The sequenced material came from blood. These receptors all come from a man between 18 and 29 years old in good health.

The chain links TRBV19 to TRBJ1-5; TRBD1 aligns across 7 bases. This CDR3 comprises 14 residues. From germline, CDR1 is LNHDA and CDR2 SQIVND (reference sequence). The V segment lost 7 bases and the J segment 3 bases; nucleotides outside the gene matches: 6. The CDR3 region has the DNA TGTGCCAGTACGAGCAGGGGGGTCAATCAGCCCCAGCATTTT. Its translation is CASTSRGVNQPQHF.

The chain carries TRBV7-9 and TRBJ1-5; TRBD1 aligns across 11 bases. The CDR3 consists of 15 residues. Trimming removed 5 bases from V and 1 base from J; junction bases left unmatched: 1. The germline V gene has CDR1 SEHNR and CDR2 FQNEAQ (reference sequence). In DNA form, the CDR3 reads TGTGCCAGCAGCGGGACAGGGGGGAGCAATCAGCCCCAGCATTTT. Residues: CASSGTGGSNQPQHF.

This clone was counted a few times. The V gene is TRBV7-2, the J gene TRBJ1-5; D is unresolved. The V gene's germline CDR1 is SGHTA and CDR2 FQGNSA. The CDR3 consists of 15 residues. V lost 1 base and J 2 bases, leaving 9 bases between the germline ends. The CDR3 spells CASSLGGVGNQPQHF. The CDR3 nucleotides read TGTGCCAGCAGCTTAGGCGGGGTCGGCAATCAGCCCCAGCATTTT.

This clone has just one count. The V gene is TRBV10-3, the J gene TRBJ1-1, with D unresolved. Trimming shortened V by 7 bases and J by 0 bases, and 6 bases separated the two germline ends. Germline CDR1 ENHRY, CDR2 SYGVKD. The CDR3 runs to 12 residues. CDR3 region: CAITSLNTEAFF. The CDR3 DNA is TGTGCCATCACATCATTGAACACTGAAGCTTTCTTT.

The chain is built from TRBV5-5 and TRBJ2-7, with TRBD2 matching 14 bases. The V and J ends lost 5 bases and 1 base, in that order; junction bases with no gene match: 14. CDR3 length: 19 amino acids. Germline assignment: CDR1 SGHKS and CDR2 YYEKEE (reference sequence). CDR3 sequence (DNA): TGTGCCAGCAGTCGGAGTATGGGACTAGCGGGGGAAGGTTCCTACGAGCAGTACTTC. It translates to CASSRSMGLAGEGSYEQYF.

This chain connects TRBV7-6 to TRBJ2-5; D remains ambiguous. There are 13 residues in the CDR3. CDR1 is SGHVS and CDR2 is FNYEAQ in the germline V gene. Trimming removed 3 bases at V and 5 bases at J, with 10 bases between. CDR3 coding DNA: TGTGCCAGCAGCTTGCCGGGTGCGGAGACCCAGTACTTC. It specifies CASSLPGAETQYF.

The chain employs TRBV28 and TRBJ2-7, with D perhaps matching TRBD1 or TRBD2 (5 bases each). The CDR3 covers 12 residues. Germline V lookup: CDR1 MDHEN, CDR2 SYDVKM. With 7 bases removed from V and 6 bases from J, the gap between germline ends came to 13 bases. The CDR3 bases are TGTGCCAGCAATGCCCCGGGACGCGAGCAGTACTTC. Protein: CASNAPGREQYF.

This rearrangement joins TRBV4-1 to TRBJ1-2; possible D gene TRBD1, 6 bases. The CDR3 spans 15 residues. V was pared by 4 bases and J by 0 bases, with 12 bases between. Germline V CDR1 and CDR2: MGHRA, YSYEKL. The chain's CDR3 is CASSLSGETNYGYTF. The CDR3 region has the DNA TGCGCCAGCAGCCTTTCAGGGGAAACTAACTATGGCTACACCTTC.

In the case of this clone: Other DNA sequences within the sample encode an identical CDR3. This chain uses TRBV24-1 with TRBJ2-3, with 14 bases matching TRBD2. The CDR3 sequence is 18 residues long. Germline V gene data show CDR1 as KGHDR and CDR2 as SFDVKD. The J segment lost 4 bases and the V segment lost 2 bases, leaving 7 bases of the junction unmatched. The CDR3 protein is CATSDSRLAGGPADTQYF. The CDR3, as DNA: TGTGCCACCAGTGATTCGCGACTAGCGGGAGGGCCAGCAGATACGCAGTATTTT.

This clone was picked up one time. The gene calls are TRBV28 and TRBJ2-3; D gene ambiguous. The CDR3 loop spans 14 amino acids. V was cut by 5 bases and J by 2 bases, with 11 bases left in between. Germline CDR1 and CDR2: MDHEN and SYDVKM. The CDR3 region has the DNA TGTGCCAGCAGTGTGGACCTGGACACAGATACGCAGTATTTT. Translation: CASSVDLDTDTQYF.

The chain has TRBV28 and TRBJ2-5; D is unclear. The CDR3 runs to 13 residues. The V end lost 5 bases, the J end lost 4 bases, and 11 bases lay between the germline ends. Germline CDR1 reads MDHEN; CDR2 reads SYDVKM. The CDR3, as DNA: TGTGCCAGCAGTCTCCTGACGGGAGAGACCCAGTACTTC. Translation gives CASSLLTGETQYF.

J is TRBJ2-1 and V is TRBV29-1; no clear D gene. Germline assignment: CDR1 SQVTM and CDR2 ANQGSEA. This CDR3 is 13 amino acids long. Deletions cut 4 bases from V and 5 bases from J, with 12 bases between. This CDR3 is CSVGVTDHNEQFF. The CDR3 DNA is TGCAGCGTTGGAGTGACCGACCACAATGAGCAGTTCTTC.

This clone has just one count. The J gene is TRBJ2-1, the V gene TRBV27, with D possibly being TRBD1 or TRBD2 (5 bases each). The CDR3 loop spans 14 amino acids. The germline V and J ends were trimmed by 4 bases and 6 bases, with 13 bases remaining between them. Germline V gives CDR1 MNHEY, CDR2 SMNVEV (reference sequence). The CDR3 DNA reads as TGTGCCAGCAGTTATCCGGGGACCCTCAATGAGCAGTTCTTC. Translation: CASSYPGTLNEQFF.

The chain employs TRBV23-1 and TRBJ2-7; the D gene is possibly TRBD1 (7 bases). TRBV23-1 is an open reading frame, and its role is uncertain. Between the trimmed V and J ends, which lost 8 bases and 6 bases, there was a span of 14 bases. The CDR3 totals 12 residues. The CDR3: CASPHRGGEQYF. In DNA form, the CDR3 reads TGCGCCAGCCCCCACAGGGGAGGCGAGCAGTACTTC.

This chain uses TRBV5-1 with TRBJ2-1, with TRBD2 identical over 8 bases. The CDR3 has 15 amino acids. Germline V gives CDR1 SGHRS, CDR2 YFSETQ. Trimming cost V 4 bases and J 6 bases; bases outside gene matches: 9. For the CDR3, the DNA is TGCGCCAGCAGCCCCCCGACGGGGGGGACCAATGAGCAGTTCTTC. Amino acids: CASSPPTGGTNEQFF.

This clone was detected only once. The chain combines TRBV3-1 (or the pseudogene TRBV3-2) with TRBJ2-7, with TRBD2 identical over 8 bases. The CDR3 extends over 15 amino acids. J was trimmed by 7 bases and V by 4 bases; bases with no gene match: 12. Germline CDR1 is LGHDT and CDR2 is YNNKEL (reference sequence). CDR3 sequence (DNA): TGTGCCAGCAGCCCTTCCTCCAAGCCGGGAGGGGAGCAGTACGTC. Amino acid sequence: CASSPSSKPGGEQYV.

A single count supports this clone. The chain carries TRBV9 and TRBJ1-2; the D gene is possibly TRBD1 (5 bases). V lost 0 bases to trimming and J lost 8 bases, with 17 bases between them. Germline CDR1 reads SGDLS; CDR2 reads YYNGEE. The CDR3 sequence is 15 residues long. DNA of the CDR3: TGTGCCAGCAGCGTAGATATGGGAAGGGGAGGGGGCTACACCTTC. Translating it yields CASSVDMGRGGGYTF.

J is TRBJ1-4 and V is TRBV4-1; D is ambiguous. The CDR3 runs to 12 residues. Germline assignment: CDR1 MGHRA and CDR2 YSYEKL. V lost 3 bases and J lost 2, with 1 base in between. CDR3 DNA sequence: TGCGCCAGCAGCCAGACTAATGAAAAACTGTTTTTT. This codes for CASSQTNEKLFF.

The chain links TRBV10-3 to TRBJ1-1; D not resolved. The V gene lost 4 bases and the J gene lost 1 base, with 7 bases spanning the gap. Per germline, CDR1 ENHRY and CDR2 SYGVKD. This CDR3 has 13 amino acids. CDR3 bases: TGTGCCATCAGTGCCGGGCAGAACACTGAAGCTTTCTTT. This translates into CAISAGQNTEAFF.

This chain links TRBV9 with TRBJ1-2, with D possibly being TRBD1 (5 bases). Germline lookup yields CDR1 SGDLS and CDR2 YYNGEE. With 5 bases removed from V and 4 bases from J, the gap between germline ends came to 12 bases. This CDR3 has 13 residues. The CDR3 nucleotides read TGTGCCAGCAGAGACCAGGGAGCCTATGGCTACACCTTC. It codes for CASRDQGAYGYTF.

Only one count was recorded for this clone. J is TRBJ2-7 and V is TRBV27; 7 bases line up with TRBD2. V gave up 8 bases and J gave up 1 base; unmatched junction bases: 5. The length of the CDR3 is 13 residues. Germline CDR1 is MNHEY and CDR2 is SMNVEV (reference sequence). CDR3 sequence reads: CASRSGQSYEQYF. In DNA, the CDR3 is TGTGCCAGCCGTAGCGGGCAATCCTACGAGCAGTACTTC.